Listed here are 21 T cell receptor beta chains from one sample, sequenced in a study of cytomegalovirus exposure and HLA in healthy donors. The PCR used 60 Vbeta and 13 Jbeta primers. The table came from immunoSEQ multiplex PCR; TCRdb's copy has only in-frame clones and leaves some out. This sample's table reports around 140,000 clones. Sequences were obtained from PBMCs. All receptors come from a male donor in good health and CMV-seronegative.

The CDR3 nucleotides read TGCGCCAGCAGGGAGGCAGGGATATTGGACGGCTACACCTTC. It is translated as CASREAGILDGYTF. V gene TRBV10-2 combines with J gene TRBJ1-2; a possible D gene is TRBD1 (5 bases). This CDR3 is built from 14 residues. Germline V lookup: CDR1 WSHSY, CDR2 SAAADI. With 6 bases removed from V and 8 bases from J, the gap between germline ends came to 19 bases.

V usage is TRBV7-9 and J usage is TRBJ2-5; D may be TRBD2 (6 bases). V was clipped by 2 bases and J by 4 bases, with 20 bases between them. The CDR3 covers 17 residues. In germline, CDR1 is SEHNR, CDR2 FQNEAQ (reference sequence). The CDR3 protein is CASSLWSGVLGGETQYF. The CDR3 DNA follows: TGTGCCAGCAGCTTATGGTCTGGTGTCCTGGGGGGAGAGACCCAGTACTTC.

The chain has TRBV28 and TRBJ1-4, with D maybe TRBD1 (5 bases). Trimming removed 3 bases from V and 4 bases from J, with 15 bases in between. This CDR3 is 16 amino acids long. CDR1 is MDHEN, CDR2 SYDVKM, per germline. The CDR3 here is CASSLGQSGFNEKLFF. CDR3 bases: TGTGCCAGCAGTTTGGGTCAATCAGGGTTTAATGAAAAACTGTTTTTT. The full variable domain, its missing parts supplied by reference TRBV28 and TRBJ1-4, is DVKVTQSSRYLVKRTGEKVFLECVQDMDHENMFWYRQDPGLGLRLIYFSYDVKMKEKGDIPEGYSVSREKKERFSLILESASTNQTSMYLCASSLGQSGFNEKLFFGSGTQLSVL.

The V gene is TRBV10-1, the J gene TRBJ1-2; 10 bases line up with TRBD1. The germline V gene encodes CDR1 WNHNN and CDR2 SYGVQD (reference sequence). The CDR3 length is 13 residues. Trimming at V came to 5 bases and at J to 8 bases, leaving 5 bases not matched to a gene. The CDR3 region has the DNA TGCGCCAGCAGTCGGGACAGGGGAAAAGGCTACACCTTC. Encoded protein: CASSRDRGKGYTF.

The CDR3 DNA reads TGTGCCAGCAGCGTCGGTGGAGCCTATAATTCACCCCTCCACTTT. It codes for CASSVGGAYNSPLHF. This chain links TRBV7-9 with TRBJ1-6; no definite D call. Trimming shortened V by 5 bases and J by 2 bases, and 10 bases separated the two germline ends. The V gene's germline CDR1 is SEHNR and CDR2 FQNEAQ (reference sequence). The CDR3 totals 15 residues.

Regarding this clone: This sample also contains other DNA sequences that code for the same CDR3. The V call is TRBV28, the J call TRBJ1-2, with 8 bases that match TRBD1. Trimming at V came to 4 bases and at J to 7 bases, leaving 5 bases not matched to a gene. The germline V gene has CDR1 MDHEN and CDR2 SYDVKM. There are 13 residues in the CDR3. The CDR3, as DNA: TGTGCCAGCAGTTCCGGACAGGGAGGTGGCTACACCTTC. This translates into CASSSGQGGGYTF.

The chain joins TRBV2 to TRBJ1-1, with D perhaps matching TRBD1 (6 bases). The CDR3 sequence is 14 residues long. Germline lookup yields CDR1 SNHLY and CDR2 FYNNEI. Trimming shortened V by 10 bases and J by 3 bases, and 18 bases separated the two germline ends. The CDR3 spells CATRGAAWDTEAFF. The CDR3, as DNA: TGTGCCACCCGGGGGGCAGCCTGGGACACTGAAGCTTTCTTT.

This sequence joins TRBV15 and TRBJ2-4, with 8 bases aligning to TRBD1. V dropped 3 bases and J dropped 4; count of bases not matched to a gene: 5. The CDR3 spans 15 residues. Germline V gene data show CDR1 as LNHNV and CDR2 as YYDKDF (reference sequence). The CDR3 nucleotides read TGTGCCACCAGCAGTCCGGGACAGGTTAAAAACATTCAGTACTTC. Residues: CATSSPGQVKNIQYF.

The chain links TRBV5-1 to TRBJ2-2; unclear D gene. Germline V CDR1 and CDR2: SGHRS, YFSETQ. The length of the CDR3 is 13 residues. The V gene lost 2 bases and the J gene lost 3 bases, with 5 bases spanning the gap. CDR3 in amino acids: CASSFPDTGELFF. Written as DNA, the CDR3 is TGCGCCAGCAGCTTCCCCGACACCGGGGAGCTGTTTTTT.

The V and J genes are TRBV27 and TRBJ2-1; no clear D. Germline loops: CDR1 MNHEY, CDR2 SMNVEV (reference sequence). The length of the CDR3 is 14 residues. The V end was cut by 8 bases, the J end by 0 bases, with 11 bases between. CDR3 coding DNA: TGTGCCAGCGGGCCTCACAGCTCCTACAATGAGCAGTTCTTC. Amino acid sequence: CASGPHSSYNEQFF.

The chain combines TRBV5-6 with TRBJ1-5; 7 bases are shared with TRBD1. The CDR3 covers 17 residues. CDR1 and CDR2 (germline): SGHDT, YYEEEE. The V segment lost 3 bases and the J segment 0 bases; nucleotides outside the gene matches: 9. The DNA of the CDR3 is TGTGCCAGCAGCTCCAGCAGGGACAGCAATAGCAATCAGCCCCAGCATTTT. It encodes CASSSSRDSNSNQPQHF.

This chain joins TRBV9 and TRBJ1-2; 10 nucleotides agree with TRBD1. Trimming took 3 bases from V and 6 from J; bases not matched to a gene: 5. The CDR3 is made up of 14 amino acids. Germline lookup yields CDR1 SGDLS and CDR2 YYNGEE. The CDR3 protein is CASSGQGAQHGYTF. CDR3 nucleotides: TGTGCCAGCAGCGGACAGGGGGCGCAGCATGGCTACACCTTC.

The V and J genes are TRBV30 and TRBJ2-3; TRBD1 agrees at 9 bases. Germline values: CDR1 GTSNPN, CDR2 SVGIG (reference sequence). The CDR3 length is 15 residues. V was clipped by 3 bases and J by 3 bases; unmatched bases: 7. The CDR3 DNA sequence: TGTGCCTGGAGCCCGGGACAGGGTGGAACAGATACGCAGTATTTT. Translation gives CAWSPGQGGTDTQYF. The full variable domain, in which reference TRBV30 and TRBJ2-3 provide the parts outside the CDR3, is SQTIHQWPATLVQPVGSPLSLECTVEGTSNPNLYWYRQAAGRGLQLLFYSVGIGQISSEVPQNLSASRPQDRQFILSSKKLLLSDSGFYLCAWSPGQGGTDTQYFGPGTRLTVL.

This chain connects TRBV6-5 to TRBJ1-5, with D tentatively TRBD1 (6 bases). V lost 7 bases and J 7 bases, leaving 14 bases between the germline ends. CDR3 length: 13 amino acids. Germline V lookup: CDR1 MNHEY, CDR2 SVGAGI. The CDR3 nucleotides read TGTGCCAGCACCCGACAGGCCGGACAGCCCCAGCATTTT. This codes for CASTRQAGQPQHF.

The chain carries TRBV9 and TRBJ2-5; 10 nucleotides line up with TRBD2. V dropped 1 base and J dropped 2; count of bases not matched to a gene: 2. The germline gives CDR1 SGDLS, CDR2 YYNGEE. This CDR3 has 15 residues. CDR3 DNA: TGTGCCAGCAGCGTAACTAGCGGGGCACAAGAGACCCAGTACTTC. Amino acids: CASSVTSGAQETQYF.

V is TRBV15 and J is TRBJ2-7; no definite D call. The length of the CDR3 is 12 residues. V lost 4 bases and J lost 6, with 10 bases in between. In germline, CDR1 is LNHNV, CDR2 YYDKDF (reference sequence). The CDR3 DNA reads TGTGCCACCAGCAACCCAGGTCCCGAGCAGTACTTC. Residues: CATSNPGPEQYF. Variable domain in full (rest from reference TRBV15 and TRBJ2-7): DAMVIQNPRYQVTQFGKPVTLSCSQTLNHNVMYWYQQKSSQAPKLLFHYYDKDFNNEADTPDNFQSRRPNTSFCFLDIRSPGLGDTAMYLCATSNPGPEQYFGPGTRLTVT.

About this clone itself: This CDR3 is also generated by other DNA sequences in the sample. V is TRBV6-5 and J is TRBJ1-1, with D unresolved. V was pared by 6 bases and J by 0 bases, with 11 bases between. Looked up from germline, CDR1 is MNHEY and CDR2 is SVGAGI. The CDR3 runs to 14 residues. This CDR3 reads CASSPGGLNTEAFF. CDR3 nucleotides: TGTGCCAGCAGCCCCGGCGGTTTGAACACTGAAGCTTTCTTT.

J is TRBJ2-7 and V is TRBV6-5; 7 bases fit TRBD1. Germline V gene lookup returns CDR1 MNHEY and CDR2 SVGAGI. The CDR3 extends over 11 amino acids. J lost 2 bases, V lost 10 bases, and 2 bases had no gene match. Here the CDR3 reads CATQGAYEQYF. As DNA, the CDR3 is TGTGCCACTCAGGGGGCCTACGAGCAGTACTTC.

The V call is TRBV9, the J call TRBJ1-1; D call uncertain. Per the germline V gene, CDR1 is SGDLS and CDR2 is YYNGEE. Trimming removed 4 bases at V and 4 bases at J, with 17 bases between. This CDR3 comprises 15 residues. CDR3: CASSPRNAALTEAFF. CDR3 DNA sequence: TGTGCCAGCAGCCCCCGAAACGCAGCGCTCACTGAAGCTTTCTTT. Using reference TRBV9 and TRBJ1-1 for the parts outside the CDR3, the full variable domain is DSGVTQTPKHLITATGQRVTLRCSPRSGDLSVYWYQQSLDQGLQFLIQYYNGEERAKGNILERFSAQQFPDLHSELNLSSLELGDSALYFCASSPRNAALTEAFFGQGTRLTVV.

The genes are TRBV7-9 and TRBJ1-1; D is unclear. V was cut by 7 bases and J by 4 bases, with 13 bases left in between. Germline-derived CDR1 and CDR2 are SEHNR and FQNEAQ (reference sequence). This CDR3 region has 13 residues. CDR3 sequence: CASISPRGTEAFF. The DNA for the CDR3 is TGTGCCAGCATCTCTCCCCGGGGCACTGAAGCTTTCTTT.

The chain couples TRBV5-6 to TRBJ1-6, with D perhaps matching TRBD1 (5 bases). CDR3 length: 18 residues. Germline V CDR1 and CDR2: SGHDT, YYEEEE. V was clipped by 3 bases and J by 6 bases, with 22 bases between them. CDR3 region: CASSSGKARGTSNSPLHF. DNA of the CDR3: TGTGCCAGCAGCTCCGGCAAAGCACGTGGGACTTCTAATTCACCCCTCCACTTT.